These 27 T cell receptor beta chains share one sample of origin, sequenced in a study of T-cell memory formation after mild COVID-19. Each CDR3 protein gets one entry after TCRdb re-called the 5' RACE reads with MiXCR. The data hold a few hundred thousand distinct CDR3 sequences, with under 30% observed a single time. The material sequenced was PBMCs or a T cell subset sorted from them (not recorded which). These receptors all stem from an adult woman who had mild COVID-19 (a few samples of this study predate the infection). Cell type and time point are not known.

This chain connects TRBV5-6 to TRBJ2-5, with D perhaps matching TRBD1 (6 bases). The V gene's germline CDR1 is SGHDT and CDR2 YYEEEE. V lost 5 bases to trimming and J lost 1 base, with 18 bases between them. The CDR3 has 16 residues. CDR3 bases: TGTGCCAGCAGACTGGGGGCGGAGCTGAGCCAAGAGACCCAGTACTTC. Its translation is CASRLGAELSQETQYF.

J is TRBJ1-2 and V is TRBV12-3 or TRBV12-4; maybe TRBD1 (5 bases). Trimming stripped 6 bases from V and 6 bases from J, with 14 bases between. The CDR3 loop spans 13 amino acids. The CDR3: CASRGPGLNGYTF. The CDR3 coding sequence is TGTGCCAGCAGGGGGCCAGGGCTCAATGGCTACACCTTC.

The sample holds a few counts of this clonotype. The chain uses TRBV29-1 and TRBJ1-1, with a possible D match to TRBD1 (6 bases). Trimming removed 7 bases at V and 4 bases at J, with 13 bases between. The V gene's germline CDR1 is SQVTM and CDR2 ANQGSEA. There are 12 residues in the CDR3. Here the CDR3 reads CSALKGGTEAFF. CDR3 coding DNA: TGCAGCGCCTTGAAGGGGGGCACTGAAGCTTTCTTT.

The chain carries TRBV21-1 and TRBJ2-5; the listed D gene, TRBD2, was not tested against the DNA. TRBV21-1 is designated a pseudogene. This CDR3 has 19 residues. The CDR3 reads CASSKDSLAGPDGGETQYF. CDR3 in DNA: TGTGCCAGCAGCAAAGATTCACTAGCGGGCCCCGACGGGGGAGAGACCCAGTACTTC.

This chain joins TRBV4-1 and TRBJ1-1; unclear D gene. V was cut by 2 bases and J by 5 bases, with 6 bases left in between. CDR3 size: 12 residues. CDR1 and CDR2 from the germline V gene are MGHRA and YSYEKL. CDR3 nucleotides: TGCGCCAGCAGCCAATCCAGGACTGAAGCTTTCTTT. Residues: CASSQSRTEAFF.

This chain uses TRBV4-3 with TRBJ2-7; D is undetermined. The CDR3 totals 13 residues. Looked up from germline, CDR1 is LGHNA and CDR2 is YSLEER. The germline V and J ends were trimmed by 4 bases and 4 bases, with 11 bases remaining between them. Here the CDR3 DNA reads TGCGCCAGCAGCCCGTTCTTGGGGTACGAGCAGTACTTC. Amino acid sequence: CASSPFLGYEQYF.

The gene calls are TRBV9 and TRBJ2-1; D tentatively fits TRBD1 or TRBD2 (6 bases each). Germline values: CDR1 SGDLS, CDR2 YYNGEE. The CDR3 runs 14 residues. V lost 4 bases, J lost 7 bases, and 15 bases lay in between. CDR3 amino acids: CASSPTGGGNEQFF. The DNA for the CDR3 is TGTGCCAGCAGCCCTACAGGAGGGGGAAATGAGCAGTTCTTC.

The V call is TRBV3-1, the J call TRBJ2-1, with 9 bases identical to TRBD2. Germline values: CDR1 LGHDT, CDR2 YNNKEL (reference sequence). V was clipped by 4 bases and J by 7 bases; unmatched bases: 5. The CDR3 extends over 14 amino acids. The CDR3 is CASSLPAGGNEQFF. The CDR3 DNA sequence: TGTGCCAGCAGCCTGCCAGCGGGAGGTAATGAGCAGTTCTTC.

This clonotype was found a few times. The rearrangement links TRBV7-9 to TRBJ2-7; 8 bases are a match to TRBD1. CDR3 length: 14 amino acids. With V trimmed by 4 bases and J by 4 bases, 6 bases remained unmatched. Germline values: CDR1 SEHNR, CDR2 FQNEAQ (reference sequence). CDR3: CASSSQGAEYEQYF. For the CDR3, the DNA is TGTGCCAGCAGCTCGCAGGGGGCCGAATACGAGCAGTACTTC.

This clonotype was seen a few times. The chain recombines TRBV5-1 with TRBJ2-1; TRBD1 matches at 9 bases. The CDR3 has 12 residues. Germline trimming cut 4 bases from V and 11 bases from J; bases unmatched to any gene: 4. Looked up from germline, CDR1 is SGHRS and CDR2 is YFSETQ. The CDR3 DNA follows: TGCGCCAGCAGCAGAGACAGGGGGAAGCAGTTCTTC. Its protein is CASSRDRGKQFF.

The chain couples TRBV30 to TRBJ1-2; D is uncertain. Germline values: CDR1 GTSNPN, CDR2 SVGIG (reference sequence). The CDR3 contains 15 residues. V gave up 0 bases and J gave up 5 bases, with 16 bases separating them. CDR3 residues: CAWSVQSGWQYGYTF. In DNA form, the CDR3 reads TGTGCCTGGAGTGTACAAAGTGGGTGGCAGTATGGCTACACCTTC.

This clonotype was counted many times. This CDR3 reads CASKEQGSSEAFF. As DNA, the CDR3 is TGTGCCAGCAAGGAGCAGGGTTCTTCTGAAGCTTTCTTT. The chain links TRBV2 to TRBJ1-1, with D perhaps matching TRBD1 (5 bases). This CDR3 spans 13 amino acids. Trimming pared 7 bases from V and 6 bases from J, leaving 15 bases between. Germline V gene lookup returns CDR1 SNHLY and CDR2 FYNNEI.

This clonotype was seen a few times. This sequence joins TRBV24-1 and TRBJ2-2; TRBD1 is a possible D gene (6 bases). The V end lost 3 bases, the J end lost 7 bases, and 20 bases lay between the germline ends. The CDR3 has 17 amino acids. Germline loops: CDR1 KGHDR, CDR2 SFDVKD. The CDR3 here is CATSDHAGESYGGELFF. The DNA for the CDR3 is TGTGCCACCAGTGATCACGCAGGGGAAAGTTATGGCGGGGAGCTGTTTTTT.

There are many counts of this clonotype. The chain uses TRBV10-3 and TRBJ2-3, with 8 nucleotides matching TRBD1. Germline assignment: CDR1 ENHRY and CDR2 SYGVKD. This CDR3 contains 15 residues. V shed 4 bases, J shed 3 bases, and the junction held 6 bases outside the gene matches. The CDR3 region has the DNA TGTGCCATCAGTGCCGGACAGGGAGATACAGATACGCAGTATTTT. Protein: CAISAGQGDTDTQYF.

The chain joins TRBV7-9 to TRBJ2-7; 7 bases map to TRBD1. This CDR3 spans 14 amino acids. The germline CDR1 and CDR2 sequences are SEHNR and FQNEAQ (reference sequence). V shed 5 bases, J shed 5 bases, and the junction held 9 bases outside the gene matches. For the CDR3, the DNA is TGTGCCAGCAGCACCAACCGGGACAGCCACGAGCAGTACTTC. Amino acid sequence: CASSTNRDSHEQYF.

The CDR3 nucleotides read TGTGCCAGCAGCTTAGAGGGACAGCTCAATCAGCCCCAGCATTTT. This translates into CASSLEGQLNQPQHF. The J gene is TRBJ1-5, the V gene TRBV7-9, with 7 nucleotides matching TRBD1. V lost 1 base to trimming and J lost 3 bases; unmatched junction nucleotides: 3. The CDR3 runs to 15 residues. The germline gives CDR1 SEHNR, CDR2 FQNEAQ (reference sequence).

This clonotype came up a few times. The chain joins TRBV7-3 to TRBJ2-3; D remains ambiguous. The CDR3 is made up of 16 amino acids. Germline V gene lookup returns CDR1 SGHTA and CDR2 FQGTGA. Trimming left V 5 bases short and J 0 bases short, with 15 bases between. CDR3 in amino acids: CASSPRPTTSTDTQYF. The CDR3, as DNA: TGTGCCAGCAGCCCTAGGCCAACCACTAGCACAGATACGCAGTATTTT.

A few counts support this clonotype. This rearrangement joins TRBV5-5 to TRBJ1-2; D is perhaps TRBD1 (6 bases). In germline, CDR1 is SGHKS, CDR2 YYEKEE (reference sequence). The V end was cut by 1 base, the J end by 1 base, with 14 bases between. The CDR3 covers 16 residues. For the CDR3, the DNA is TGTGCCAGCAGCTTGATGCACGGACAGTTTAACTATGGCTACACCTTC. It codes for CASSLMHGQFNYGYTF.

The chain is built from TRBV7-8 and TRBJ1-2; D might be TRBD1 (6 bases). The V end was cut by 1 base, the J end by 5 bases, with 11 bases between. Germline CDR1 reads SGHVS; CDR2 reads FQNEAQ. This CDR3 region has 14 residues. CDR3 loop: CASSLEGGIYGYTF. In nucleotides, the CDR3 is TGTGCCAGCAGCTTAGAGGGGGGGATTTATGGCTACACCTTC.

The table lists this clonotype with a few counts. The chain uses TRBV6-6 and TRBJ2-7; D ambiguous. V was shortened by 2 bases and J by 3 bases, with 14 bases between the two germline ends. CDR1 is MNHNY, CDR2 SVGAGI, per germline (reference sequence). The CDR3 extends over 15 amino acids. The CDR3 region is CASSYLRTEYYEQYF. The CDR3 DNA follows: TGTGCCAGCAGTTACCTCCGGACGGAATACTACGAGCAGTACTTC.

The rearrangement links TRBV10-3 to TRBJ1-4; TRBD1 is a possible D gene (5 bases). Germline assignment: CDR1 ENHRY and CDR2 SYGVKD. Between the trimmed V and J ends, which lost 6 bases and 5 bases, there was a span of 10 bases. The CDR3 length is 13 residues. Here the CDR3 reads CAIRGVLNEKLFF. In DNA, the CDR3 is TGTGCCATCAGGGGGGTATTAAATGAAAAACTGTTTTTT.

This clonotype turned up a few times. V is TRBV6-1 and J is TRBJ1-6; D remains unclear. Germline lookup yields CDR1 MNHNS and CDR2 SASEGT. The CDR3 loop spans 13 amino acids. V was shortened by 4 bases and J by 6 bases, with 7 bases between the two germline ends. The CDR3 is CASSGGINSPLHF. In DNA form, the CDR3 reads TGTGCCAGCAGTGGCGGGATTAATTCACCCCTCCACTTT.

The V and J genes are TRBV19 and TRBJ2-6; TRBD1 agrees at 7 bases. V trimming: 6 bases; J trimming: 0 bases; junction bases outside the gene matches: 2. The CDR3 covers 15 residues. Germline CDR1 is LNHDA and CDR2 is SQIVND (reference sequence). In DNA form, the CDR3 reads TGTGCCAGTAGAACAGGGGTCTCTGGGGCCAACGTCCTGACTTTC. It specifies CASRTGVSGANVLTF.

There are a few counts of this clonotype. The rearrangement uses TRBV4-2 and TRBJ2-3; 9 bases align to TRBD2. Germline lookup yields CDR1 LGHNA and CDR2 YNFKEQ. This CDR3 spans 18 amino acids. Unmatched junction bases numbered 12, after V lost 0 bases and J lost 5 bases. For the CDR3, the DNA is TGTGCCAGCAGCCAAGACGGGGTCGGCGGGGGGGCCAAAGATACGCAGTATTTT. Translated: CASSQDGVGGGAKDTQYF.

The chain employs TRBV7-9 and TRBJ1-2; no firm D call. Germline CDR1 is SEHNR and CDR2 is FQNEAQ (reference sequence). Trimming removed 4 bases at V and 0 bases at J, with 9 bases between. The CDR3 is 14 amino acids. CDR3 coding DNA: TGTGCCAGCAGCTCTGGGAGAGCTAACTATGGCTACACCTTC. It codes for CASSSGRANYGYTF.

This chain links TRBV6-6 with TRBJ2-7; 7 positions match TRBD2. With 7 bases clipped from V and 3 bases from J, the junction kept 9 bases outside the gene matches. CDR3 length: 14 amino acids. The germline gives CDR1 MNHNY, CDR2 SVGAGI (reference sequence). CDR3 sequence: CASIALADGYEQYF. The CDR3 DNA reads TGTGCCAGCATCGCCCTAGCGGACGGCTACGAGCAGTACTTC.

This clonotype is medium-sized within its sample. This sequence joins TRBV30 and TRBJ1-2, with 7 bases identical to TRBD1. CDR3 length: 13 amino acids. J lost 6 bases, V lost 2 bases, and 6 bases had no gene match. Germline lookup yields CDR1 GTSNPN and CDR2 SVGIG (reference sequence). CDR3 region: CAWSQGGVDGYTF. The CDR3 DNA sequence: TGTGCCTGGAGTCAAGGGGGCGTCGATGGCTACACCTTC.